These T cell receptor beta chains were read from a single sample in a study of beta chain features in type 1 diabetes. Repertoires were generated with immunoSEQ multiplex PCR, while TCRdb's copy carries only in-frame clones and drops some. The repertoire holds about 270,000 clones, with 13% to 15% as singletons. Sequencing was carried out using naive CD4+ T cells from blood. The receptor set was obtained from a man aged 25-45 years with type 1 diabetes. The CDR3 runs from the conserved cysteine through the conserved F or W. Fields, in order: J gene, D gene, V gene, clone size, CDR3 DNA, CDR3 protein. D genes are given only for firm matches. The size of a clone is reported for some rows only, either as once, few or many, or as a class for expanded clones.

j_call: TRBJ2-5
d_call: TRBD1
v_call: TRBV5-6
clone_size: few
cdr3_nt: TGTGCCAGCCGGGACAGGGAATGGGGGACCCAGTACTTC
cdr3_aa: CASRDREWGTQYF

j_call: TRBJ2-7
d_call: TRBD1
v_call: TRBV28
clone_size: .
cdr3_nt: TGTGCCAGCAGTCCCGGGACAGTAATCATCTTCTACGAGCAGTACTTC
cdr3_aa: CASSPGTVIIFYEQYF

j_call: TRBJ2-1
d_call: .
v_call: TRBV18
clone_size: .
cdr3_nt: TGTGCCAGCTCACCGGGAGTCGTAACCGGCAATGAGCAGTTCTTC
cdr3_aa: CASSPGVVTGNEQFF

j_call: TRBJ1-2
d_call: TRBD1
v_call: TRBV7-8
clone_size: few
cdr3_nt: TGTGCCAGCAGCTCGATAGACAGGGCAGCCTTC
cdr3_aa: CASSSIDRAAF

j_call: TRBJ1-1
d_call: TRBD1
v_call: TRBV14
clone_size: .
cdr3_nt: TGTGCCAGCAGCCGATCGGACAGGGTTGATCGCACTGAAGCTTTCTTT
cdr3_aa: CASSRSDRVDRTEAFF

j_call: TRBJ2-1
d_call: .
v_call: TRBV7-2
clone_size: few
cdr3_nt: TGTGCCAGCAGCTTTGGGGAGAGCTCCTACAATGAGCAGTTCTTC
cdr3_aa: CASSFGESSYNEQFF

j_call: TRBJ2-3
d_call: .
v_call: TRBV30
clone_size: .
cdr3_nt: TGTGCCTGGAGTGTCCCGCACAGGGCAGATACGCAGTATTTT
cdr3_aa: CAWSVPHRADTQYF

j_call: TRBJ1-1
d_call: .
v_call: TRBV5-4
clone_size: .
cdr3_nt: TGTGCCAGCAGCCCGTTCAGATTTTTAATAGGCGGTGGCACTGAAGCTTTCTTT
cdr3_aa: CASSPFRFLIGGGTEAFF

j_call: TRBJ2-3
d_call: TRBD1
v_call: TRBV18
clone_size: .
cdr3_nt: TGTGCCAGCTCACCTGTGGGACAGGGTACAGATACGCAGTATTTT
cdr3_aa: CASSPVGQGTDTQYF

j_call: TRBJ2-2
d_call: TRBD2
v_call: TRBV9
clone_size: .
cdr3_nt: TGTGCCAGCAGCGCACTAGCGACCGGGGAGCTGTTTTTT
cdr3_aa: CASSALATGELFF

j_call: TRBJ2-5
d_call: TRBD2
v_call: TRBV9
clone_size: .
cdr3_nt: TGTGCCAGCAGCGTAGAGGGACTAGCCGCAGAGACCCAGTACTTC
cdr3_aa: CASSVEGLAAETQYF

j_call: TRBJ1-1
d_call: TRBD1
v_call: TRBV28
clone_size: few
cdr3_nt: TGTGCCAGCATTACAGGGGGCGTCGGGAACACTGAAGCTTTCTTT
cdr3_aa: CASITGGVGNTEAFF

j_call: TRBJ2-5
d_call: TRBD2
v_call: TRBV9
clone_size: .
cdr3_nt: TGTGCCAGCAGCGTACTCGGACTAGCGGGAGGAATGGAGACCCAGTACTTC
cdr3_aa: CASSVLGLAGGMETQYF

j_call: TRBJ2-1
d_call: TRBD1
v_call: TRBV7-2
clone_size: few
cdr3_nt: TGTGCCAGCAGCTTAGCGAACGACAGGGCCGATGAGCAGTTCTTC
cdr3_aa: CASSLANDRADEQFF

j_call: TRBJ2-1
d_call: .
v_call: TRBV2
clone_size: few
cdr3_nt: TGTGCCAGCAGTGAGTTACAGGTCAATGAGCAGTTCTTC
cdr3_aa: CASSELQVNEQFF

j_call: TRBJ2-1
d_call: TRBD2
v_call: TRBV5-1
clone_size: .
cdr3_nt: TGCGCCAGCAGCTTACTAGCGGGAGCGGGTAATGAGCAGTTCTTC
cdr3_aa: CASSLLAGAGNEQFF

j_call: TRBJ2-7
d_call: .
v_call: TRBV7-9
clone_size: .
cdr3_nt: TGTGCCAGCAGCTTCCTAGGGGTTTACGAGCAGTACTTC
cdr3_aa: CASSFLGVYEQYF

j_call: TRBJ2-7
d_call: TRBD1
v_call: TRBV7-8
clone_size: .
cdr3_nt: TGTGCCAGCAAAAGCGGGACAGGGGGATACGAGCAGTACTTC
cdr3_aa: CASKSGTGGYEQYF

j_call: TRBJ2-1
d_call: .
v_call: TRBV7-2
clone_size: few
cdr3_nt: TGTGCCAGCAGCTTAAGGGCGGGAACCTACAATGAGCAGTTCTTC
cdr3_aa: CASSLRAGTYNEQFF

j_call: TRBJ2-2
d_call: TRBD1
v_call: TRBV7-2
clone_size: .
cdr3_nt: TGTGCCAGCAGCAACCGGGACAGAAACACCGGGGAGCTGTTTTTT
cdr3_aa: CASSNRDRNTGELFF

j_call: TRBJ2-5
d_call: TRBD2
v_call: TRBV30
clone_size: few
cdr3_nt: TGTGCCTGGGCGAGACTAGCGGGAGGAGTAAAGACCCAGTACTTC
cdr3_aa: CAWARLAGGVKTQYF

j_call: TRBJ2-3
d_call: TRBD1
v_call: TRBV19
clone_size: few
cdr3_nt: TGTGCCAGTAGCGGGGACAGGGGGCATCGTACGCAGTATTTT
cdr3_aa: CASSGDRGHRTQYF

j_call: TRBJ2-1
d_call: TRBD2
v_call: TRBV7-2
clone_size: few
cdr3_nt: TGTGCCAGCAGAGGCGGGAGTCTCAATGAGCAGTTCTTC
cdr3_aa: CASRGGSLNEQFF

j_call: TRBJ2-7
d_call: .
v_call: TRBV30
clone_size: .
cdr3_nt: TGTGCCTGGAGTTCCAGATACTACGAGCAGTACTTC
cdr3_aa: CAWSSRYYEQYF

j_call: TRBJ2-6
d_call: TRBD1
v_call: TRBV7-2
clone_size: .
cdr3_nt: TGTGCCAGCAGCCCCGGGACAGGGGTCTCTGGGGCCAACGTCCTGACTTTC
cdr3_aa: CASSPGTGVSGANVLTF